Following are 26 T cell receptor beta chains from one sample sequenced in a study of Graves' ophthalmopathy and Graves' hyperthyroidism. RNA transcripts yielded amplified TCR beta CDR3 regions. The first round was an RT-PCR with HTBI primers, and the second round was a multiplex PCR. TCRdb re-called the multiplex PCR reads with MiXCR, one entry per CDR3 protein. The data hold about 550,000 distinct CDR3 sequences, with about two fifths observed a single time. The sequencing sample was made of peripheral blood or thyroid tissue (not recorded which). The receptors derive from an adult man with Graves' hyperthyroidism.

Worth noting for this clonotype: Being one base from a much bigger clone, this may be a read error. The chain carries TRBV5-6 and TRBJ1-5, with D possibly matching TRBD1 (6 bases). CDR3 length equals 15 residues. Germline V gives CDR1 SGHDT, CDR2 YYEEEE. The CDR3 is CAGSLYRVSNQPQHF. As DNA, the CDR3 is TGTGCCGGCAGCTTGTACAGGGTAAGCAATCAGCCCCAGCATTTT.

This clonotype was observed many times. The V gene is TRBV9, the J gene TRBJ1-1, with 8 positions matching TRBD1. V lost 4 bases, J lost 1 base, and 6 bases stayed unmatched. CDR3 length: 15 residues. CDR1 SGDLS and CDR2 YYNGEE come from the germline V gene. This chain's CDR3 is CASSPSGTGNTEAFF. The CDR3, as DNA: TGTGCCAGCAGCCCAAGCGGGACAGGGAACACTGAAGCTTTCTTT.

The chain has TRBV24-1 and TRBJ2-5; D may match TRBD1 or TRBD2 (5 bases each). This CDR3 is built from 15 residues. V lost 7 bases, J lost 5 bases, and 19 bases lay in between. Germline values: CDR1 KGHDR, CDR2 SFDVKD. This CDR3 reads CATRASAGSMETQYF. The CDR3 coding sequence is TGTGCCACCAGGGCCAGCGCAGGGAGTATGGAGACCCAGTACTTC.

In this sample, this clonotype turned up a few times. The chain is built from TRBV4-1 and TRBJ2-2; the D gene is possibly TRBD2 (6 bases). Trimming cost V 4 bases and J 2 bases, with 14 bases left between them. Germline assignment: CDR1 MGHRA and CDR2 YSYEKL. The CDR3 is made up of 16 amino acids. The CDR3 loop reads CASSPSPGSNTGELFF. DNA of the CDR3: TGCGCCAGCAGCCCCTCCCCCGGGAGTAACACCGGGGAGCTGTTTTTT.

Concerning this clonotype: Germline and junction disagree at one end, which may indicate a read error. CDR3 bases: TGTGTCAGCAGCTTGGCCGGGTGGCCGGGTGGAAACACCATATATTTT. It yields the protein CVSSLAGWPGGNTIYF. V usage is TRBV5-6 and J usage is TRBJ1-3; D gene ambiguous. Germline V gene sequence: CDR1 SGHDT, CDR2 YYEEEE. The CDR3 is made up of 16 amino acids.

This sequence joins TRBV7-6 and TRBJ1-3; 7 bases match TRBD1. CDR1 and CDR2 (germline): SGHVS, FNYEAQ. The CDR3 runs to 19 residues. Trimming cost V 5 bases and J 0 bases; bases outside gene matches: 16. The CDR3 DNA follows: TGTGCCAGCAGCCAAGAATGGACAGGAGGCAGACCCTCTGGAAACACCATATATTTT. It is translated as CASSQEWTGGRPSGNTIYF.

The chain is built from TRBV28 and TRBJ1-2; TRBD1 might be the D (5 bases). This CDR3 contains 14 residues. V shed 4 bases and J shed 2 bases, with 11 bases lying between them. The germline V gene has CDR1 MDHEN and CDR2 SYDVKM. CDR3 amino acids: CASSSIGENYGYTF. Written as DNA, the CDR3 is TGTGCCAGCAGTTCGATAGGGGAAAACTATGGCTACACCTTC.

This clonotype has at least ten counts. The V and J genes are TRBV6-5 and TRBJ1-1, with a possible D match to TRBD1 (6 bases). V gave up 5 bases and J gave up 3 bases, with 13 bases separating them. From germline, CDR1 is MNHEY and CDR2 SVGAGI. This CDR3 region has 14 residues. The CDR3 DNA reads as TGTGCCAGCAGTACACCGGGACAATACACTGAAGCTTTCTTT. It specifies CASSTPGQYTEAFF.

V and J are TRBV7-9 and TRBJ2-5; D uncertain. The CDR3 runs to 12 residues. The V gene lost 4 bases and the J gene lost 5 bases, with 8 bases spanning the gap. Germline CDR1 SEHNR, CDR2 FQNEAQ (reference sequence). CDR3 nucleotide sequence: TGTGCCAGCAGCTATCAGACGGAGACCCAGTACTTC. Translated: CASSYQTETQYF.

This clonotype was picked up a small number of times. V usage is TRBV5-4 and J usage is TRBJ1-1; no definite D call. V was pared by 5 bases and J by 4 bases, with 15 bases between. In germline, CDR1 is SGHNT, CDR2 YYREEE (reference sequence). The CDR3 loop spans 14 amino acids. CDR3 sequence: CASRVHWGSTEAFF. In nucleotides, the CDR3 is TGTGCCAGCAGGGTACATTGGGGAAGCACTGAAGCTTTCTTT.

Remarks on this clonotype: A much larger clone differs by one base, so this may be a read error. This chain uses TRBV7-2 with TRBJ1-3; 7 nucleotides line up with TRBD1. There are 17 residues in the CDR3. Per the germline V gene, CDR1 is SGHTA and CDR2 is FQGNSA. The CDR3 sequence: CASSLYRGFFTGDTIYF. The CDR3 nucleotides read TGTGCCAGCAGCTTATACAGGGGTTTCTTTACTGGAGACACCATATATTTT.

The table lists this clonotype with many counts. The chain recombines TRBV5-1 with TRBJ2-7; 13 positions agree with TRBD2. CDR3 size: 17 residues. V was clipped by 0 bases and J by 6 bases; unmatched bases: 9. Germline V gives CDR1 SGHRS, CDR2 YFSETQ. The CDR3 is CASSLEMGTSGVFEQYF. As DNA, the CDR3 is TGCGCCAGCAGCTTGGAGATGGGGACTAGCGGGGTCTTCGAGCAGTACTTC.

The V and J genes are TRBV29-1 and TRBJ2-7; 7 positions match TRBD1. Gene TRBJ2-1 matches the end of the DNA better, so the J call may be wrong. The CDR3 contains 15 residues. Germline CDR1 and CDR2: SQVTM and ANQGSEA. The CDR3 nucleotides read TGCAGCGTCAATGGCGGACAGGACTCCTACAATGAGCAGTTCTTC. Encoded protein: CSVNGGQDSYNEQFF.

This clonotype appeared a few times. The chain couples TRBV29-1 to TRBJ2-5; D remains ambiguous. Germline CDR1 is SQVTM and CDR2 is ANQGSEA. V gave up 7 bases and J gave up 7 bases, with 13 bases separating them. The CDR3 spans 11 residues. The CDR3 DNA sequence: TGCAGCGCGACTGTCCGGGTGACCCAGTACTTC. This translates into CSATVRVTQYF.

V usage is TRBV20-1 and J usage is TRBJ2-7; 10 bases line up with TRBD2. With V trimmed by 4 bases and J by 4 bases, 4 bases remained unmatched. The CDR3 has 13 amino acids. Germline CDR1 is DFQATT and CDR2 is SNEGSKA (reference sequence). The chain's CDR3 is CSAKLAGDYEQYF. The CDR3 DNA reads as TGCAGTGCTAAGCTAGCGGGAGATTACGAGCAGTACTTC.

The rearrangement links TRBV2 to TRBJ1-3; possibly TRBD1 for D (5 bases). This CDR3 has 14 amino acids. The germline CDR1 and CDR2 sequences are SNHLY and FYNNEI. V gave up 3 bases and J gave up 7 bases, with 13 bases separating them. The CDR3 protein is CASSDDSSGNTIYF. CDR3 nucleotide sequence: TGTGCCAGCAGTGACGACAGTTCGGGGAACACCATATATTTT.

This clonotype was observed at least ten times. CDR3 protein: CASSQGQGAVAYEQYF. CDR3 DNA sequence: TGCGCCAGCAGCCAGGGACAGGGGGCGGTCGCCTACGAGCAGTACTTC. This sequence joins TRBV4-1 and TRBJ2-7; 12 bases are a match to TRBD1. Per the germline V gene, CDR1 is MGHRA and CDR2 is YSYEKL. The CDR3 spans 16 residues. V was pared by 3 bases and J by 2 bases, with 5 bases of the junction left unmatched.

Note on this clonotype: A clone one base away is much larger, so this may be a read error. This chain links TRBV7-2 with TRBJ2-7, with D possibly TRBD1 on 6 matching bases. Trimming stripped 1 base from V and 3 bases from J, with 10 bases between. This CDR3 is built from 14 residues. Germline V gives CDR1 SGHTA, CDR2 FQGNSA. For the CDR3, the DNA is TGTGCCAGCAGCTTAGAGCAGGGGAACTACGAGCAGTACTTC. This encodes CASSLEQGNYEQYF.

This clonotype was detected a few times. This rearrangement joins TRBV4-2 to TRBJ2-7; D call uncertain. V lost 1 base and J 3 bases, leaving 13 bases between the germline ends. In germline, CDR1 is LGHNA, CDR2 YNFKEQ. CDR3 size: 15 residues. CDR3 sequence: CASSQAGPSGYEQYF. DNA for the CDR3: TGTGCCAGCAGCCAAGCGGGCCCTTCCGGCTACGAGCAGTACTTC.

This clonotype appeared many times. This chain joins TRBV2 and TRBJ1-5, with a possible D match to TRBD1 (5 bases). CDR3 length equals 16 residues. Germline loops: CDR1 SNHLY, CDR2 FYNNEI. Trimming cost V 4 bases and J 5 bases, with 18 bases left between them. CDR3 in amino acids: CASSVSREIGDQPQHF. In nucleotides, the CDR3 is TGTGCCAGCAGTGTGTCCAGGGAAATTGGGGATCAGCCCCAGCATTTT.

This clonotype has more than one count but fewer than ten. V gene TRBV6-1 combines with J gene TRBJ2-5; 7 positions match TRBD1. The CDR3 consists of 15 residues. J was trimmed by 4 bases and V by 7 bases; bases with no gene match: 12. The germline CDR1 and CDR2 sequences are MNHNS and SASEGT. In nucleotides, the CDR3 is TGTGCCAGCATCCCAGGGGGAAACACCCCAGAGACCCAGTACTTC. Translation gives CASIPGGNTPETQYF.

This CDR3 reads CASTLIDSFNQPQHF. The CDR3 DNA follows: TGTGCCAGTACCCTAATTGACAGTTTCAATCAGCCCCAGCATTTT. J is TRBJ1-5 and V is TRBV19; tentatively, D is TRBD1 (5 bases). The CDR3 has 15 amino acids. Germline loops: CDR1 LNHDA, CDR2 SQIVND (reference sequence). Trimming left V 7 bases short and J 3 bases short, with 16 bases between.

The chain links TRBV7-8 to TRBJ2-7; 10 bases are a match to TRBD1. This CDR3 is 16 amino acids long. Per the germline V gene, CDR1 is SGHVS and CDR2 is FQNEAQ. V shed 11 bases and J 4 bases; nucleotides not matched to a gene: 17. In DNA form, the CDR3 reads TGTGCCGGCTCCAAAATCCGGGACAGGGGACGGTACGAGCAGTACTTC. It encodes CAGSKIRDRGRYEQYF.

A note on this clonotype: Germline is not matched at one junction end, which may reflect a read error. The rearrangement uses TRBV2 and TRBJ1-1, with 10 bases lining up with TRBD1. Germline assignment: CDR1 SNHLY and CDR2 FYNNEI. The CDR3 is made up of 9 amino acids. CDR3 sequence reads: CASGTGALF. The CDR3 DNA reads TGTGCCAGTGGGACAGGGGCTCTCTTT.

This clonotype was counted ten times or more. This chain uses TRBV6-5 with TRBJ2-7; 7 bases align to TRBD1. CDR1 and CDR2 (germline): MNHEY, SVGAGI. This CDR3 is 17 amino acids long. The V gene end was trimmed by 0 bases and the J gene end by 0 bases; junction bases not matched to a gene: 8. CDR3 sequence reads: CASSYSGQRGSSYEQYF. The CDR3 DNA reads TGTGCCAGCAGTTACTCGGGACAGAGGGGCAGCTCCTACGAGCAGTACTTC.

In the case of this clonotype: This clone may be a read error of a much larger clone one base away. The J gene is TRBJ2-5, the V gene TRBV7-9, with D possibly matching TRBD2 (5 bases). This CDR3 contains 14 residues. Germline-derived CDR1 and CDR2 are SEHNR and FQNEAQ (reference sequence). The DNA of the CDR3 is TGCGCCAGCGGCACCCGGGGTGACCAAGAGACCCAGTACTTC. Its translation is CASGTRGDQETQYF. The entire variable domain, with the rest obtained from reference TRBV7-9 and TRBJ2-5, is as follows: DTGVSQNPRHKITKRGQNVTFRCDPISEHNRLYWYRQTLGQGPEFLTYFQNEAQLEKSRLLSDRFSAERPKGSFSTLEIQRTEQGDSAMYLCASGTRGDQETQYFGPGTRLLVL.